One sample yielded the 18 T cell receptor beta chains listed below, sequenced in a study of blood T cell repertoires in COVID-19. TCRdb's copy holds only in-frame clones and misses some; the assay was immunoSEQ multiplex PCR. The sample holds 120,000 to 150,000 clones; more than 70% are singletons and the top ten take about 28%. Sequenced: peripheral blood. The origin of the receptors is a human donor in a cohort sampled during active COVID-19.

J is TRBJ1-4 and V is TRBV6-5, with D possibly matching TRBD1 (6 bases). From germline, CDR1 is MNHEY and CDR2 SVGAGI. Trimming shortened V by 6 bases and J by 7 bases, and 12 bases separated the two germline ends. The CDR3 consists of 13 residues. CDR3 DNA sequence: TGTGCCAGCAGGCCAGGGGATGCTGAAAAACTGTTTTTT. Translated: CASRPGDAEKLFF.

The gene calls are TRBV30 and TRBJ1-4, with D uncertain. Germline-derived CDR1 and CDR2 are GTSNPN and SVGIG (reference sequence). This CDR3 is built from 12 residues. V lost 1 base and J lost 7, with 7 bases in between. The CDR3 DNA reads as TGTGCCTGGAGTGCAGGAGGTGAAAAACTGTTTTTT. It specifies CAWSAGGEKLFF. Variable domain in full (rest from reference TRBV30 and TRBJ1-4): SQTIHQWPATLVQPVGSPLSLECTVEGTSNPNLYWYRQAAGRGLQLLFYSVGIGQISSEVPQNLSASRPQDRQFILSSKKLLLSDSGFYLCAWSAGGEKLFFGSGTQLSVL.

The CDR3 nucleotides read TGTGCCAGCAGCCACAGGGGCCTCTCCTATAATTCACCCCTCCACTTT. This gives the protein CASSHRGLSYNSPLHF. The genes are TRBV3-1 (or the pseudogene TRBV3-2) and TRBJ1-6, with D possibly TRBD1 on 6 matching bases. V was trimmed by 3 bases and J by 0 bases, leaving 9 bases between them. The CDR3 contains 16 residues. Germline V gives CDR1 LGHDT, CDR2 YNNKEL (reference sequence).

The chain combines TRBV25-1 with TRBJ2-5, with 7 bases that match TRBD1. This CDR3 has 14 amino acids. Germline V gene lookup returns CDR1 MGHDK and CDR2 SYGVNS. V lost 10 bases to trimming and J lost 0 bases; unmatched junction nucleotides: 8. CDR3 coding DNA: TGTGCCACCAGCGACAGGGCGTACCAAGAGACCCAGTACTTC. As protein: CATSDRAYQETQYF. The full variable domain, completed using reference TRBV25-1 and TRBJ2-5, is EADIYQTPRYLVIGTGKKITLECSQTMGHDKMYWYQQDPGMELHLIHYSYGVNSTEKGDLSSESTVSRIRTEHFPLTLESARPSHTSQYLCATSDRAYQETQYFGPGTRLLVL.

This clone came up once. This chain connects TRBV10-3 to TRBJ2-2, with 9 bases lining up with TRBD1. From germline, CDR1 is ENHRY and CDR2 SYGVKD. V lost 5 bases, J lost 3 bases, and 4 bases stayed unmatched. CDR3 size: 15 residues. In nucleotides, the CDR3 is TGTGCCATCAGTCAGGGACAGGGAGACACCGGGGAGCTGTTTTTT. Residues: CAISQGQGDTGELFF.

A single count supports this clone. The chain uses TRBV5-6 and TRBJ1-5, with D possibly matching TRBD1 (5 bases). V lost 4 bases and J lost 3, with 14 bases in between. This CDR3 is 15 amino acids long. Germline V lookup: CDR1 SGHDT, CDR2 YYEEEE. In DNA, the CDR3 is TGTGCCAGCAGCACCGGACAACTGTTCAATCAGCCCCAGCATTTT. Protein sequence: CASSTGQLFNQPQHF.

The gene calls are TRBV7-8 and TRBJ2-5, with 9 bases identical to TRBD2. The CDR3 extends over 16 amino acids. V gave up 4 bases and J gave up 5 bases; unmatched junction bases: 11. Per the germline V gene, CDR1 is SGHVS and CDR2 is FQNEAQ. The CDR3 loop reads CASSWQRLAGRETQYF. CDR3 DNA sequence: TGTGCCAGCAGCTGGCAAAGGCTAGCGGGGAGGGAGACCCAGTACTTC.

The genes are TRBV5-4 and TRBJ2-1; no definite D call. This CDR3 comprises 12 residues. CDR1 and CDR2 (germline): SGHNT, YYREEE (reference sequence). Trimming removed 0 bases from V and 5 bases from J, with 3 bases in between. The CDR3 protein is CASSLADNEQFF. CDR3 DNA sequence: TGTGCCAGCAGCTTGGCGGACAATGAGCAGTTCTTC.

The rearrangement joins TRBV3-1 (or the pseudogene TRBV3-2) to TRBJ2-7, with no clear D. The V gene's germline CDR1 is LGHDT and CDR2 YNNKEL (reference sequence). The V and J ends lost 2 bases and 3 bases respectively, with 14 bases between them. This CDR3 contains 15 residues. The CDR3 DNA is TGTGCCAGCAGCCAAATCCCCGGGTCCCACTACGAGCAGTACTTC. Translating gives CASSQIPGSHYEQYF.

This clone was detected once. DNA for the CDR3: TGTGCCAGCAGTTACTTCGGACAGGTCGTGAGCGAGCAGTACTTC. Amino acid sequence: CASSYFGQVVSEQYF. The chain joins TRBV6-5 to TRBJ2-7; 7 nucleotides line up with TRBD1. V was pared by 1 base and J by 6 bases, with 9 bases of the junction left unmatched. The CDR3 is 15 residues long. Germline V gives CDR1 MNHEY, CDR2 SVGAGI.

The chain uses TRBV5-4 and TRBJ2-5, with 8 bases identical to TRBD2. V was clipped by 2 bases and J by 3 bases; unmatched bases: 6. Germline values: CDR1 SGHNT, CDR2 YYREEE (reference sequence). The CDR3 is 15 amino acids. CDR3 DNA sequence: TGTGCCAGCAGCTTCTTCGGGGGGGGCAAAGAGACCCAGTACTTC. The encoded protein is CASSFFGGGKETQYF.

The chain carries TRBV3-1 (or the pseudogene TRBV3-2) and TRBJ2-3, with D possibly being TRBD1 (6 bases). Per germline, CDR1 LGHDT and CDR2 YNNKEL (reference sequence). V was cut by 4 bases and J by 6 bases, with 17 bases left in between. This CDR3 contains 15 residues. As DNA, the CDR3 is TGTGCCAGCAGCCCCCAAGGACAGCCCTCGGATACGCAGTATTTT. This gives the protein CASSPQGQPSDTQYF.

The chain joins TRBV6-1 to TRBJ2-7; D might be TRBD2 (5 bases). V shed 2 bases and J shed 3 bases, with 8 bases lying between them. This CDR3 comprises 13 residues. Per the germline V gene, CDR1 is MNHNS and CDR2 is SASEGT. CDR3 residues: CASSERRFYEQYF. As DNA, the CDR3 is TGTGCCAGCAGTGAAAGGAGGTTCTACGAGCAGTACTTC.

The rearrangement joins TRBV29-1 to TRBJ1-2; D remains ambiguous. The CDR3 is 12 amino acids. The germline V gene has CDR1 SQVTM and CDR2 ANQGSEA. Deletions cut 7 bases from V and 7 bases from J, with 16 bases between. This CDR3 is CSAPQAPRGYTF. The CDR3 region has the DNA TGCAGCGCTCCCCAGGCTCCACGTGGCTACACCTTC. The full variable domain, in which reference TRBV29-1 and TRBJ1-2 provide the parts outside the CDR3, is SAVISQKPSRDICQRGTSLTIQCQVDSQVTMMFWYRQQPGQSLTLIATANQGSEATYESGFVIDKFPISRPNLTFSTLTVSNMSPEDSSIYLCSAPQAPRGYTFGSGTRLTVV.

In DNA form, the CDR3 reads TGTGCCTGGAGTGAGATGGACAGGGGGCGAGAGACCCAGTACTTC. This gives the protein CAWSEMDRGRETQYF. The chain couples TRBV30 to TRBJ2-5, with 11 nucleotides matching TRBD1. This CDR3 spans 15 amino acids. Germline values: CDR1 GTSNPN, CDR2 SVGIG (reference sequence). Trimming cost V 1 base and J 4 bases; bases outside gene matches: 5.

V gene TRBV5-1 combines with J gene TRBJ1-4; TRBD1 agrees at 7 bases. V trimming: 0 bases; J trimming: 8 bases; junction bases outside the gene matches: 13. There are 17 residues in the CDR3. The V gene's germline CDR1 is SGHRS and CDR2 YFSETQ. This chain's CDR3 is CASSLGPQGGAGEKLFF. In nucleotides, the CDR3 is TGCGCCAGCAGCTTGGGCCCACAAGGGGGCGCTGGGGAAAAACTGTTTTTT.

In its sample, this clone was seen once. The CDR3 loop is CASRGGATDTQYF. The DNA of the CDR3 is TGCGCCAGCAGGGGGGGGGCGACAGATACGCAGTATTTT. V and J are TRBV5-1 and TRBJ2-3; weak D call: TRBD2 (7 bases). The CDR3 contains 13 residues. Germline CDR1 and CDR2: SGHRS and YFSETQ. V was shortened by 5 bases and J by 3 bases, with 10 bases between the two germline ends.

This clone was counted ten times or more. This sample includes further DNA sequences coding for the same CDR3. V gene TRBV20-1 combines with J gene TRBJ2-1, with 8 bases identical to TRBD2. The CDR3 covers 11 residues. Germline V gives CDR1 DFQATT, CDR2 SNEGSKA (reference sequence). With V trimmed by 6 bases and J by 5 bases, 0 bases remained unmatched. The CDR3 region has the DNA TGCAGTGCAGCGGGAGACAATGAGCAGTTCTTC. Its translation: CSAAGDNEQFF.